These T cell receptor beta chains were read from a single sample in a study of blood T cells in healthy people across ages. TCRdb analysed the 5' RACE reads with MiXCR anew, one entry per CDR3 protein. This table has hundreds of thousands of distinct CDR3 sequences, about 32% appearing once. The specimen was blood. Receptors were obtained from a woman at least 80 years old in good health. Each CDR3 is given with its conserved first and last residue. Each record gives: CDR3 length, V gene, J gene, CDR3 protein.

>14|TRBV9|TRBJ1-1
CASSAAMRLSEAFF
>17|TRBV7-2|TRBJ2-1
CASSLGAGLVRSHEQFF
>15|TRBV7-8|TRBJ1-6
CASSFSGTGHSPLHF
>11|TRBV20-1|TRBJ2-7
CSARVPFEQYF
>18|TRBV18|TRBJ1-2
CASSPPRQGLTPKNGYTF
>13|TRBV29-1|TRBJ1-1
CSVGPRGYTEAFF
>12|TRBV7-2|TRBJ1-2
CASSFRGDGYTF
>15|TRBV5-1|TRBJ2-3
CASARQSASTDTQYF
>17|TRBV9|TRBJ2-5
CASSADAGLAIEETQYF
>16|TRBV5-6|TRBJ2-7
CASSLAGRGATYEQYF
>14|TRBV20-1|TRBJ2-3
CSAPTRGATDTQYF
>15|TRBV7-6|TRBJ2-3
CASSFQPASTDTQYF
>14|TRBV5-1|TRBJ2-7
CASSNWPDSYEQYF
>12|TRBV20-1|TRBJ2-3
CSARLARDTQYF
>17|TRBV6-2/TRBV6-3|TRBJ2-3
CASSYSSWTDLTDTQYF
>12|TRBV20-1|TRBJ2-1
CSSGGAYNEQFF
>15|TRBV7-9|TRBJ1-2
CASSLQQGPTGGYTF
>13|TRBV27|TRBJ2-7
CASSLSPGGGQYF
>14|TRBV18|.
CASSPKQGTNEQYF
>14|TRBV6-1|TRBJ1-2
CASSDIGGPGGYTF
>11|TRBV5-5|TRBJ1-1
CASRHGADTFF
>13|TRBV20-1|TRBJ2-2
CSARQLNTGELFF
>16|TRBV28|TRBJ1-4
CASSSLQGTLGEKLFF
>14|TRBV10-3|TRBJ1-6
CAISLNRGQSPLHF
>14|TRBV20-1|TRBJ2-3
CSAQDGHKTDTQYF
>15|TRBV6-6|TRBJ1-2
CASSYEIGIDYGYTF
>16|TRBV5-1|TRBJ2-5
CASSPGWGADHDEQYF
>13|TRBV20-1|TRBJ1-2
CSASRGIEYGYTF
>13|TRBV28|TRBJ2-7
CASSSQAWGEQYF
>13|TRBV28|TRBJ2-7
CASSSVWSNEQYF
>16|TRBV2|TRBJ1-5
CASSEGARGQHQPQHF
>15|TRBV27|TRBJ1-4
CASSIQQGENEKLFF
>13|TRBV6-1|TRBJ1-2
CASSEATGDGYTF
>15|TRBV5-1|TRBJ2-3
CASSLYRVGTDTQYF
>19|TRBV6-5|TRBJ2-1
CASSYVPGLAAIHGNEQFF
>14|TRBV7-9|TRBJ1-2
CASSSDRTSYGYTF
>14|TRBV6-6|TRBJ2-1
CASSSMDSHNEQFF
>15|TRBV28|TRBJ2-7
CASSLASTGCYEQYF
>15|TRBV28|TRBJ2-5
CASRAPRGEGETQYF
>13|TRBV6-6|TRBJ2-5
CASTRTSEETQYF
>14|TRBV3-1|TRBJ1-2
CASSQRQARNGYTF
>15|TRBV5-1|TRBJ2-7
CASSLDGTGSYEQYF
>16|TRBV3-1|TRBJ2-1
CASSTNRGVHFNEQFF
>15|TRBV12-3/TRBV12-4|TRBJ2-3
CASSLASGAADTQYF
>14|TRBV5-1|TRBJ1-4
CASSLAPGSQKLFF
>14|TRBV12-3/TRBV12-4|TRBJ1-1
CASSSGTGVSEAFF
>14|TRBV6-2/TRBV6-3|TRBJ2-1
CASSSGQAYNEQFF
>14|TRBV13|TRBJ2-7
CASSSNGISYEQYF
>12|TRBV20-1|TRBJ2-7
CSASLDSYEQYF